One T cell receptor beta chain is described in this entry. This clonotype was observed at least ten times. No antigen is known for it. Base qualities are not provided; no much larger clone lies one nucleotide away. The TCR beta CDR3 regions were amplified from the RNA transcripts. The TCR CDR3 was subjected to a first round of RT-PCR using the HTBI primer set and the Qiagen OneStep RT-PCR kit. A second multiplex PCR round built the libraries, followed by size selection and purification. Sequencing of the libraries was done on an Illumina HiSeq2000 using paired-end 100 bp reads. The published analysis was carried out like this. SOAPnuke was used to process the raw data, removing reads that contained adapters or uncalled bases, had a mean Phred below 15, or lacked an exact match to the constant primer or identifier. High-quality paired reads were merged using COPE v1.2.5, and each unique nucleotide sequence was defined as a clonotype. Clonotypes were aligned to IMGT TRBV, TRBD and TRBJ reference segments using MiTCR v1.1. Only V-J combinations with frequency above 0.0001, covering roughly 99% of repertoires, were analysed. A TCS score was defined as the ratio of F50 (clonal expansion) to E x V (chaos), with BLOSUM62-based TCRdist applied between CDR3 peptides within each V-J. Welch's t-statistics and random forest reduced some 510 V-J features to some 14, which were used in a naive Bayes classifier (R e1071). The Morisita-Horn index was used to measure how similar the thyroid and blood repertoires were. The raw public reads went through TCRdb reprocessing: fastp at Q25, MiXCR clone calling, in-frame beta chains kept. For every CDR3 protein sequence, its rows merge into one entry that carries the most common genes and DNA. TCRdb, rather than the study authors, made the V and J calls. In this sample the table shows over 500,000 distinct CDR3 sequences, 46% of which occur a single time. The ten largest clones add up to approximately 44% of the sample.

V is trimmed back by 6 bases and J by 7 bases, and the junction contains 8 bases that no gene match accounts for. The CDR3 runs 14 residues from the cysteine to the phenylalanine. This entry keeps only the CDR3 DNA: 42 bases, framed from base 1. The data belong to a study of T cells in Graves' hyperthyroidism and ophthalmopathy (dated by TCRdb to the late 2010s). Background for the entire study: To identify distinguishing TCR V-J signatures, a discovery cohort of around 98 patients was used, comprising under 45 with Graves' ophthalmopathy and some 57 with stable Graves' hyperthyroidism. After blood sampling, hyperthyroidism patients were treated with methimazole at a starting dose of 30 mg daily, and ophthalmopathy patients were treated with high-dose intravenous methylprednisolone. Whether ophthalmopathy could be predicted prospectively was tested in an independent validation cohort made up of 18 to 20 hyperthyroidism patients plus 17 patients who later progressed to ophthalmopathy. The 100 discovery patients were randomly split 7:3 into training and test sets. The paper reports TCR Vbeta CDR3 sequencing of some 140 peripheral blood samples: approximately 41 ophthalmopathy, 70 to 85 hyperthyroidism and some 17 progressor patients. In six Graves' hyperthyroidism patients, the study also compared T-cell repertoires from thyroid tissue with T-cell repertoires from blood. Findings and caveats that apply to the study as a whole: Most expanded thyroid clonotypes (frequency above 0.001) were also detected in blood, a finding suggesting that blood repertoires may reflect thyroid immune responses. In validation, the model predicted progression to ophthalmopathy a median of roughly six months before onset, with roughly 71% sensitivity and 72.22% specificity. No statistical method was used to set the sample size in advance, and investigators knew the group allocation. A 13 V-J signature model separated ophthalmopathy from stable hyperthyroidism, with 87.88% sensitivity and roughly 84% specificity in cross-validation and 80%/75% in testing.

The study excluded patients with uncontrolled infections, other autoimmune diseases, pregnancy or lactation. Diagnoses relied on clinical symptoms, serum thyroxine and TRAb, thyroid ultrasound and orbital computed tomography. Total RNA was extracted with Trizol reagent, and quality was checked on an Agilent 2100 Bioanalyzer. Sequencing was performed on peripheral blood or thyroid tissue (not recorded which). The receptor was derived from an adult woman with Graves' disease, either hyperthyroidism or ophthalmopathy (not recorded which). The rearrangement joined TRBV12-3 or TRBV12-4 to TRBJ2-7, and 11 junction bases match TRBD1. CDR3 protein: CASSAGQGAEEQYF. The sequence in DNA is TGTGCCAGCAGCGCCGGACAGGGGGCTGAAGAGCAGTACTTC.